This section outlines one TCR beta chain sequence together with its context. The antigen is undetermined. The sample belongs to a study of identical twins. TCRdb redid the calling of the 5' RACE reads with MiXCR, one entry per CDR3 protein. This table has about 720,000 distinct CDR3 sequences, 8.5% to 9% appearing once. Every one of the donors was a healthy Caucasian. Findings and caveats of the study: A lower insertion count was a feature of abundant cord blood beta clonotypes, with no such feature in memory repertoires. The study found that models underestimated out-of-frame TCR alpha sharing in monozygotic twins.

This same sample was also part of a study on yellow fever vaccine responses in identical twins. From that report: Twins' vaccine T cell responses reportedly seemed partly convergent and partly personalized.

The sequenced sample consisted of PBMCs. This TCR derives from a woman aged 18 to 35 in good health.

The CDR3 coding sequence is TGTGCCAGCAGTTTAGACGGAGCTTTAGATTCACCCCTCCACTTT. The encoded protein is CASSLDGALDSPLHF. The chain uses TRBV12-3 or TRBV12-4 and TRBJ1-6; no clear D gene. V gave up 1 base and J gave up 8 bases, with 12 bases separating them. The CDR3 spans 15 residues.